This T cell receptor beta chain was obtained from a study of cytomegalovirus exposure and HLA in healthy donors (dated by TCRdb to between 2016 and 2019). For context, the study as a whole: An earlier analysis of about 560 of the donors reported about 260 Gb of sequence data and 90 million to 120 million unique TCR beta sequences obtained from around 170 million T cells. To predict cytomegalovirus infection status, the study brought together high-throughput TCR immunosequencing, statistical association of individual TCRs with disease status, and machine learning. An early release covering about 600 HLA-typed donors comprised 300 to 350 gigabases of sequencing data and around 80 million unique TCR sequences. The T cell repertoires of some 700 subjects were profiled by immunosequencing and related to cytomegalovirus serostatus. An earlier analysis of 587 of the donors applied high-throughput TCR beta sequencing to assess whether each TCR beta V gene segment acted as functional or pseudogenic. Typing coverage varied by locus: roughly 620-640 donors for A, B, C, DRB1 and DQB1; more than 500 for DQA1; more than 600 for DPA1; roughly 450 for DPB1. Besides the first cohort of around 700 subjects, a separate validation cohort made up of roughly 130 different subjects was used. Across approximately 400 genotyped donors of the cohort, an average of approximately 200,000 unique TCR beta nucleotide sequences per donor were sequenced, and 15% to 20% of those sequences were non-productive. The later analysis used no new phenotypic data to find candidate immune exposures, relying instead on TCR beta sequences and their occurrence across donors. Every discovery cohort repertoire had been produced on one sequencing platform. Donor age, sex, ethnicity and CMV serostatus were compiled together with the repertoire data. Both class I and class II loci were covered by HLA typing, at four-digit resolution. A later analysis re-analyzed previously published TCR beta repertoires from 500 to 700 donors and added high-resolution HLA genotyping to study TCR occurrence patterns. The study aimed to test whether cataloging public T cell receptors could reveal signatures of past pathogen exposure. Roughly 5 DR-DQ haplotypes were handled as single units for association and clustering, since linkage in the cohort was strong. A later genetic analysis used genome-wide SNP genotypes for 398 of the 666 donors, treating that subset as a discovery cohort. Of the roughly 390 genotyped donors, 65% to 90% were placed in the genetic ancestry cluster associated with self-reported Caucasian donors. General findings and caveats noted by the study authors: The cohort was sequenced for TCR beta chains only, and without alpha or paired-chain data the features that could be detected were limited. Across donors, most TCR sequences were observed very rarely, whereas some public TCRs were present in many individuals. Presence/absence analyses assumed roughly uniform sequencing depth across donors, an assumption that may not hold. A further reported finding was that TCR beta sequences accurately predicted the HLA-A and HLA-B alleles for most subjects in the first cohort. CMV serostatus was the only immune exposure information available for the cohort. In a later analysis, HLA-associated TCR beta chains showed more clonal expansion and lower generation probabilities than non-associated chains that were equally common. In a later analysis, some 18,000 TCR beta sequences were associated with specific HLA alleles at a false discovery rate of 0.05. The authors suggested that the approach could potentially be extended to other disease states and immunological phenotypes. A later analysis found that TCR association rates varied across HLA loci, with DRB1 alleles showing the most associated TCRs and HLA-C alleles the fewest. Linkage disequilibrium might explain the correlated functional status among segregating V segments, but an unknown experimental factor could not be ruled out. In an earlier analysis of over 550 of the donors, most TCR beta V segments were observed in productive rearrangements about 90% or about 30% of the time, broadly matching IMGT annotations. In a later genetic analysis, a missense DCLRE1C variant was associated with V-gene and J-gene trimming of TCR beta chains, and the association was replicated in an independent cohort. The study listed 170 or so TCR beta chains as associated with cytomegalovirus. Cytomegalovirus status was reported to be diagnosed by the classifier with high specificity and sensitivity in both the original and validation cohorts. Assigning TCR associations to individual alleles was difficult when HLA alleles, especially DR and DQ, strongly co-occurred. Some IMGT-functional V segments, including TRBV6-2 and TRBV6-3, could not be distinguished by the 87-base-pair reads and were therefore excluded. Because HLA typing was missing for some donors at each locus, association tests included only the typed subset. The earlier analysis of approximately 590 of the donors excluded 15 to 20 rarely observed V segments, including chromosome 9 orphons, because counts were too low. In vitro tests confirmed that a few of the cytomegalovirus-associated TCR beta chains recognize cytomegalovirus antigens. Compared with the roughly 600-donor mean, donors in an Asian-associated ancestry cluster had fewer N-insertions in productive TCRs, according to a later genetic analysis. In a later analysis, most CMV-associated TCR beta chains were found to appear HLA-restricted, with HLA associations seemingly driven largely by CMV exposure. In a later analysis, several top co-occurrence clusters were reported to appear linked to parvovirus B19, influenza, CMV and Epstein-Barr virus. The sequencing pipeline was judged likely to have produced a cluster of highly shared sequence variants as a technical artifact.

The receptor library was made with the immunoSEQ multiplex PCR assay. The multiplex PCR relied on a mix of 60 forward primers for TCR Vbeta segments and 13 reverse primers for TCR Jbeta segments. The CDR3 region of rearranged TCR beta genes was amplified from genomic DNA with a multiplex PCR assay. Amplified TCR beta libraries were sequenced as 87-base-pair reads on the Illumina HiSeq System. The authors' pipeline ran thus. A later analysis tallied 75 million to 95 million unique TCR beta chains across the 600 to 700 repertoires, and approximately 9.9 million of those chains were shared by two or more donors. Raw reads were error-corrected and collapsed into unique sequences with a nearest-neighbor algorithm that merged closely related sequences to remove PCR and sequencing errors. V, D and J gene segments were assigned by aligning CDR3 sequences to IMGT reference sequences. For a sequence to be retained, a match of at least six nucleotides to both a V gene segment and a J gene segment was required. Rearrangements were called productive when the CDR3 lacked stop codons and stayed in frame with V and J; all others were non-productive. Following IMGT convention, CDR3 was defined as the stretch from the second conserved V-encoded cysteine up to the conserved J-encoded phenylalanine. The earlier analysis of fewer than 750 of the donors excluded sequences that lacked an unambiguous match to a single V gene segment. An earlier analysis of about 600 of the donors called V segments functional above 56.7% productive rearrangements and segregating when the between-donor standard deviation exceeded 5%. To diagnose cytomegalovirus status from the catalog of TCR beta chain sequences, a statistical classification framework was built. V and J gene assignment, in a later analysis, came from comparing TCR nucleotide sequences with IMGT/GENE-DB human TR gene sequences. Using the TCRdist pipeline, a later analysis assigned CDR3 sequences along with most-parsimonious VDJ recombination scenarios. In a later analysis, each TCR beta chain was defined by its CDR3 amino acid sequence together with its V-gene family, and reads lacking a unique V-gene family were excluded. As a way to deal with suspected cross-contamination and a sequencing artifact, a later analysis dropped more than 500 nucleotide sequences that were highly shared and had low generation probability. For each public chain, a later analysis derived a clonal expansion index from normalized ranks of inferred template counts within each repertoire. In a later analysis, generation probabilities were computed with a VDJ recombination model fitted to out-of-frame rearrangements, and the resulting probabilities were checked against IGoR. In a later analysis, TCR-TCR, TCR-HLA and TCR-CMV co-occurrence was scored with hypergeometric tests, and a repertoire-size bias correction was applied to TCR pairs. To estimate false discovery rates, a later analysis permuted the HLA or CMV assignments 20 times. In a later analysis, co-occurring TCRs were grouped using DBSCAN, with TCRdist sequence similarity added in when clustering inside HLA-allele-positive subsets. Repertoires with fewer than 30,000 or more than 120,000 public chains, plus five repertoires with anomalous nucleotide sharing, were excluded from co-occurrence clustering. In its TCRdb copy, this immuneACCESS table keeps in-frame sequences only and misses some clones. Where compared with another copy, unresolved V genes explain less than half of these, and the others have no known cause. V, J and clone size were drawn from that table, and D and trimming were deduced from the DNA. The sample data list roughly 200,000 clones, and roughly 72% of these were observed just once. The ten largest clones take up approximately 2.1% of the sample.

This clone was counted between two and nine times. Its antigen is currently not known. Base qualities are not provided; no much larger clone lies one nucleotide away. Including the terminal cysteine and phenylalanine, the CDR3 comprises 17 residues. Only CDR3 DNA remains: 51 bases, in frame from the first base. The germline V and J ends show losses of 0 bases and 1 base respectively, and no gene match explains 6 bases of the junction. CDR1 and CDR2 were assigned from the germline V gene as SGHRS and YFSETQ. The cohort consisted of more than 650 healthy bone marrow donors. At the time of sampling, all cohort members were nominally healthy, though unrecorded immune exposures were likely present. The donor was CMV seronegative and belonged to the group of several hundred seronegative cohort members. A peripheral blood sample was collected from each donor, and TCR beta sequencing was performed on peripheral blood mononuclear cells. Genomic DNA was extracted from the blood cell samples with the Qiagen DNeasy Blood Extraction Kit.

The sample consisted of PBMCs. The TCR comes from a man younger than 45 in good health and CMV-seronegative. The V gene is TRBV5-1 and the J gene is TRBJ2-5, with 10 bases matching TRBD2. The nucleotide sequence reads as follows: TGCGCCAGCAGCTTGGACGTTAGCGGGAGGCGCCAAGAGACCCAGTACTTC. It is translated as CASSLDVSGRRQETQYF.